The rows below give T cell receptor beta chains drawn from one sample of a study of T cells after somatic rescue of genetic block. TCRdb's table, derived via immunoSEQ multiplex PCR, lists solely in-frame clones and lacks some. The table has 9,500 to 15,000 clones, 60% to 75% seen once. Sequenced material: peripheral blood mononuclear cells (PBMCs). The receptors originated from a boy younger than 18. Each CDR3 is given with its conserved first and last residue. A D gene is named only where the DNA matches it firmly.

J: TRBJ2-5; D: TRBD2; V: TRBV5-1; CDR3: CASSLDRGVIQETQYF
J: TRBJ2-7; D: NA; V: TRBV18; CDR3: CASSPILQTEQYF
J: NA; D: TRBD2; V: TRBV18; CDR3: CASSKTSGVIYEQYF
J: TRBJ1-4; D: NA; V: TRBV25-1; CDR3: CASSESGGTVNEKLFF
J: TRBJ1-6; D: NA; V: TRBV5-4; CDR3: CASSWGYKGNSPLHF
J: TRBJ2-3; D: NA; V: TRBV5-1; CDR3: CASSLNQWPDTQYF
J: TRBJ2-1; D: NA; V: TRBV6-5; CDR3: CASSFSRTASGTEQFF
J: TRBJ1-5; D: NA; V: TRBV27; CDR3: CASSRHYSNQPQHF
J: TRBJ2-5; D: NA; V: TRBV7-8; CDR3: CASSLPFQETQYF
J: TRBJ2-7; D: NA; V: TRBV19; CDR3: CASSPDTPPYEQYF
J: TRBJ2-7; D: NA; V: TRBV7-3; CDR3: CASSAQGPYEQYF
J: TRBJ2-2; D: NA; V: TRBV29-1; CDR3: CNSVWGITGELFF
J: TRBJ2-7; D: NA; V: TRBV5-1; CDR3: CASSPWDGPDEQYF
J: TRBJ2-1; D: TRBD2; V: TRBV5-1; CDR3: CASRGLAGDDNEQFF
J: TRBJ2-5; D: TRBD2; V: TRBV11-2; CDR3: CASSYAGGPGETQYF
J: TRBJ1-3; D: TRBD1; V: TRBV27; CDR3: CASRGQASGNTIYF
J: TRBJ1-1; D: TRBD1; V: TRBV19; CDR3: CASSLRQGQNTEAFF
J: TRBJ2-1; D: TRBD2; V: TRBV28; CDR3: CASSLIGGRAEQFF
J: TRBJ2-2; D: NA; V: TRBV7-9; CDR3: CASIPPAGAGTGELFF
J: TRBJ2-3; D: NA; V: TRBV28; CDR3: CASNPTGTSTDTQYF
J: TRBJ2-7; D: NA; V: TRBV10-1; CDR3: CASSELEGNYEQYF
J: TRBJ2-7; D: NA; V: TRBV10-1; CDR3: CASSEGRVRDPNSYEQYF
J: TRBJ1-1; D: TRBD1; V: TRBV30; CDR3: CAWMDRAEAFF
J: TRBJ2-7; D: TRBD2; V: TRBV5-1; CDR3: CASSPFPPGTITSYEQYF
J: TRBJ2-7; D: TRBD1; V: TRBV7-3; CDR3: CASSLAGTGGYEQYF
J: TRBJ1-1; D: NA; V: TRBV11-2; CDR3: CASSLGGLNTEAFF
J: TRBJ2-1; D: NA; V: TRBV5-1; CDR3: CASSLRRETYNEQFF
J: TRBJ2-7; D: NA; V: TRBV7-9; CDR3: CASSLGWDGALTSTYEQYF